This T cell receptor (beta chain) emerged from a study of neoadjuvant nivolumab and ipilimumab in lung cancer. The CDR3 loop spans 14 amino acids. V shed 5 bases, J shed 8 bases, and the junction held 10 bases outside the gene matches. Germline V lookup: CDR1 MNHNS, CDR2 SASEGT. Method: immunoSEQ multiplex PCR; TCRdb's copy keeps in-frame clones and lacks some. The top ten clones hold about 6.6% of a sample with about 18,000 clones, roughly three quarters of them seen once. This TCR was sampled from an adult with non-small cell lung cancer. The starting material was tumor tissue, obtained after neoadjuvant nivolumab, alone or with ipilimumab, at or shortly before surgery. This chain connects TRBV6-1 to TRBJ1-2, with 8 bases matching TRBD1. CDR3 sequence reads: CASSWNAGGGGYTF. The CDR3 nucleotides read TGTGCCAGCAGTTGGAACGCAGGGGGCGGCGGCTACACCTTC.